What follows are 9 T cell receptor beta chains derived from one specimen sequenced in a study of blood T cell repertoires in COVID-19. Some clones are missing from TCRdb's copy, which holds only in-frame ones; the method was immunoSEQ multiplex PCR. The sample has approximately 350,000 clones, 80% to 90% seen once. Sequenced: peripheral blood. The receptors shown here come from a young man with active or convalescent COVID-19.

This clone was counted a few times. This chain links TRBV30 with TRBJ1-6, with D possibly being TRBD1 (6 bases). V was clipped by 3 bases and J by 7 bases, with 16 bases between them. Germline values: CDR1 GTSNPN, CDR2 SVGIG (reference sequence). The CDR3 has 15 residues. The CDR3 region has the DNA TGTGCCTGGAGGGGTACTGGGACATCGAATTCACCCCTCCACTTT. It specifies CAWRGTGTSNSPLHF.

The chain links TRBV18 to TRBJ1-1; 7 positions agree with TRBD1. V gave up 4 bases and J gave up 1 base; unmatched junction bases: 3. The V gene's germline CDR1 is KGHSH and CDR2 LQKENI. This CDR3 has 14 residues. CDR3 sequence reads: CASSLRQGNTEAFF. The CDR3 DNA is TGTGCCAGCTCACTACGACAGGGGAACACTGAAGCTTTCTTT.

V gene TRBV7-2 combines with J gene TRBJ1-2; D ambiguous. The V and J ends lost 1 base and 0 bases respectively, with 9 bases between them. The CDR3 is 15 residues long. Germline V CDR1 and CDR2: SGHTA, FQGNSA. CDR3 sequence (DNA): TGTGCCAGCAGCTTAGGGTTTCGGGCTAACTATGGCTACACCTTC. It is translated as CASSLGFRANYGYTF.

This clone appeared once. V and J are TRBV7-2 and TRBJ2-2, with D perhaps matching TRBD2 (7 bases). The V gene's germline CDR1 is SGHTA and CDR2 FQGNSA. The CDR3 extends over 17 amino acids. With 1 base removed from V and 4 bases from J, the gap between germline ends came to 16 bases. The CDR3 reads CASSLENQGRATGELFF. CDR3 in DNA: TGTGCCAGCAGCTTAGAGAATCAGGGGAGGGCCACCGGGGAGCTGTTTTTT.

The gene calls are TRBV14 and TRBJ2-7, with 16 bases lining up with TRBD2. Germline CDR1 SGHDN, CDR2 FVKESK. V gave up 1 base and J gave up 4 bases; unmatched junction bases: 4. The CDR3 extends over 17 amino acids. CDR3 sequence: CASSQGGTSGRDYEQYF. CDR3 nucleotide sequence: TGTGCCAGCAGCCAAGGCGGGACTAGCGGGAGGGATTACGAGCAGTACTTC.

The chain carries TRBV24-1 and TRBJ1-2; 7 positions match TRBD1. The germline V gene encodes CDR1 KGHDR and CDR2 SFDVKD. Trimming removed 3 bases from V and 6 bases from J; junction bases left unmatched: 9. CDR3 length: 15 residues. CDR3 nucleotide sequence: TGTGCCACCAGTGATAACAGGGGTGGGGAGGATGGCTACACCTTC. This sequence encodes CATSDNRGGEDGYTF.

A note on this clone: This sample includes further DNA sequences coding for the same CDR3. The CDR3 reads CASSPDRGTDTQYF. CDR3 nucleotides: TGTGCCAGCTCACCGGACAGGGGCACAGATACGCAGTATTTT. The J gene is TRBJ2-3, the V gene TRBV18; 8 positions match TRBD1. Germline CDR1 reads KGHSH; CDR2 reads LQKENI. This CDR3 is 14 amino acids long. Trimming took 3 bases from V and 1 from J; bases not matched to a gene: 0.

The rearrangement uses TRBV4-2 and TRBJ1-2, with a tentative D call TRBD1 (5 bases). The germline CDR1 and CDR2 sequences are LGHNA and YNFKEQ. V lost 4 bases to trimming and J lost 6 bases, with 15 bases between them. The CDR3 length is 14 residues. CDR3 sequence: CASSLGAQVDGYTF. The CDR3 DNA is TGTGCCAGCAGCCTAGGGGCTCAGGTTGATGGCTACACCTTC.

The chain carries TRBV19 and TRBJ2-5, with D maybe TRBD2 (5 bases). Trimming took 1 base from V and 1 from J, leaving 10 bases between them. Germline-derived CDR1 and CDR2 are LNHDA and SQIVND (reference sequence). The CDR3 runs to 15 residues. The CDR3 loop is CASSIVAGTQETQYF. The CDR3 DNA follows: TGTGCCAGTAGTATAGTTGCGGGTACCCAAGAGACCCAGTACTTC.